This entry lists 27 T cell receptor beta chains sequenced from one sample in a study of CD8 T cells in Susac syndrome. RNA in amounts of roughly 0.5 to 1 ug was reverse transcribed with random hexamers. In TCRdb, the immunoSEQ multiplex PCR reads were re-called with MiXCR into one record per CDR3 protein. The table lists approximately 200,000 distinct CDR3 sequences, approximately 95% of them singletons, with approximately 0.081% in the top ten. The source material was CD4+ T cells from PBMCs. The receptors come from a human donor with multiple sclerosis.

V gene TRBV24-1 combines with J gene TRBJ2-1; TRBD2 matches at 7 bases. J was trimmed by 7 bases and V by 10 bases; bases with no gene match: 12. CDR3 size: 14 residues. Germline V gene lookup returns CDR1 KGHDR and CDR2 SFDVKD. The CDR3: CATGGVASGNEQFF. In nucleotides, the CDR3 is TGTGCCACGGGAGGGGTAGCCTCGGGGAATGAGCAGTTCTTC.

The rearrangement joins TRBV18 to TRBJ2-5; 8 bases fit TRBD1. The CDR3 has 13 amino acids. The germline V gene encodes CDR1 KGHSH and CDR2 LQKENI. V was clipped by 3 bases and J by 8 bases; unmatched bases: 5. For the CDR3, the DNA is TGTGCCAGCTCACCGGACAGGGAAGGAACCCAGTACTTC. This sequence encodes CASSPDREGTQYF.

The chain couples TRBV30 to TRBJ2-3; D gene uncertain. The CDR3 is 13 residues long. V was clipped by 2 bases and J by 6 bases, with 12 bases between them. Germline CDR1 reads GTSNPN; CDR2 reads SVGIG (reference sequence). This CDR3 is CAWSRALGDTQYF. The DNA for the CDR3 is TGTGCCTGGAGTAGGGCCCTGGGGGATACGCAGTATTTT.

This clonotype was found once. The chain recombines TRBV15 with TRBJ1-2; tentative D call: TRBD1 (5 bases). Germline V gives CDR1 LNHNV, CDR2 YYDKDF (reference sequence). With 6 bases removed from V and 7 bases from J, the gap between germline ends came to 15 bases. The CDR3 totals 13 residues. CDR3 sequence (DNA): TGTGCCACCAGAGATCAGGGTCTTTCTGGCTACACCTTC. Translated: CATRDQGLSGYTF. The whole variable domain, remainder taken from reference TRBV15 and TRBJ1-2, is DAMVIQNPRYQVTQFGKPVTLSCSQTLNHNVMYWYQQKSSQAPKLLFHYYDKDFNNEADTPDNFQSRRPNTSFCFLDIRSPGLGDTAMYLCATRDQGLSGYTFGSGTRLTVV.

J is TRBJ1-3 and V is TRBV7-2, with D possibly matching TRBD1 (5 bases). Germline values: CDR1 SGHTA, CDR2 FQGNSA. This CDR3 contains 15 residues. Between the trimmed V and J ends, which lost 2 bases and 4 bases, there was a span of 12 bases. The CDR3 DNA reads TGTGCCAGCAGCTTATGGGGGAGTTCGGGAAACACCATATATTTT. Its translation is CASSLWGSSGNTIYF.

The J gene is TRBJ1-2, the V gene TRBV27; 7 nucleotides align to TRBD1. Germline V gene lookup returns CDR1 MNHEY and CDR2 SMNVEV (reference sequence). The CDR3 is 14 residues long. Trimming removed 3 bases from V and 7 bases from J; junction bases left unmatched: 8. DNA for the CDR3: TGTGCCAGCAGTTTTTCACAGGGGCGGGGTGGCTACACCTTC. It encodes CASSFSQGRGGYTF.

The rearrangement joins TRBV20-1 to TRBJ2-1; D remains ambiguous. V was clipped by 3 bases and J by 5 bases, with 8 bases between them. CDR1 DFQATT and CDR2 SNEGSKA come from the germline V gene (reference sequence). This CDR3 is 12 amino acids long. Here the CDR3 DNA reads TGCAGTGCTAGTTCCACAAACAATGAGCAGTTCTTC. Translated: CSASSTNNEQFF.

The genes are TRBV18 and TRBJ2-3; a possible D gene is TRBD2 (5 bases). Per germline, CDR1 KGHSH and CDR2 LQKENI. Trimming took 3 bases from V and 4 from J, leaving 17 bases between them. This CDR3 contains 16 residues. CDR3 residues: CASSPSVGDGADTQYF. CDR3 nucleotide sequence: TGTGCCAGCTCACCTTCCGTCGGAGACGGGGCAGATACGCAGTATTTT. The full variable domain, rest sourced from reference TRBV18 and TRBJ2-3, is NAGVMQNPRHLVRRRGQEARLRCSPMKGHSHVYWYRQLPEEGLKFMVYLQKENIIDESGMPKERFSAEFPKEGPSILRIQQVVRGDSAAYFCASSPSVGDGADTQYFGPGTRLTVL.

V and J are TRBV20-1 and TRBJ2-4, with unresolved D. Germline-derived CDR1 and CDR2 are DFQATT and SNEGSKA (reference sequence). Between the trimmed V and J ends, which lost 3 bases and 1 base, there was a span of 22 bases. This CDR3 region has 18 residues. The CDR3 DNA reads TGCAGTGCTAGTGCCTCTCTATTGGGGTTCGATGCCAAAAACATTCAGTACTTC. Encoded protein: CSASASLLGFDAKNIQYF.

This clonotype was counted a single time. The J gene is TRBJ1-1, the V gene TRBV29-1; D is perhaps TRBD1 (6 bases). V was clipped by 7 bases and J by 1 base, with 13 bases between them. Germline assignment: CDR1 SQVTM and CDR2 ANQGSEA. This CDR3 comprises 13 residues. The CDR3 reads CSGRTGQNTEAFF. Here the CDR3 DNA reads TGCAGCGGTCGAACAGGGCAGAACACTGAAGCTTTCTTT.

The chain couples TRBV30 to TRBJ1-2; D gene ambiguous. Per germline, CDR1 GTSNPN and CDR2 SVGIG (reference sequence). This CDR3 has 12 residues. Trimming removed 2 bases from V and 2 bases from J, with 6 bases in between. The CDR3 loop is CAWSTRNYGYTF. As DNA, the CDR3 is TGTGCCTGGAGTACCCGAAACTATGGCTACACCTTC.

In this sample, this clonotype turned up once. CDR3 residues: CSAPGVLDTEAFF. CDR3 nucleotides: TGCAGTGCTCCAGGGGTATTGGACACTGAAGCTTTCTTT. V is TRBV20-1 and J is TRBJ1-1, with D maybe TRBD1 (6 bases). V was trimmed by 5 bases and J by 3 bases, leaving 13 bases between them. In germline, CDR1 is DFQATT, CDR2 SNEGSKA (reference sequence). The CDR3 totals 13 residues.

This rearrangement joins TRBV5-4 to TRBJ2-7; tentatively, D is TRBD1 (5 bases). Germline V gene lookup returns CDR1 SGHNT and CDR2 YYREEE (reference sequence). Trimming removed 2 bases from V and 0 bases from J, with 9 bases in between. This CDR3 has 14 amino acids. The CDR3 loop is CASSFDSSSYEQYF. As DNA, the CDR3 is TGTGCCAGCAGCTTCGACAGCTCCTCCTACGAGCAGTACTTC.

The chain uses TRBV6-4 and TRBJ2-5, with TRBD2 as a possible D gene (5 bases). Deletions cut 4 bases from V and 7 bases from J, with 10 bases between. Germline loops: CDR1 MRHNA, CDR2 SNTAGT. This CDR3 has 12 residues. In DNA, the CDR3 is TGTGCCAGCAGTGGCCTAGGAGGGACCCAGTACTTC. Its protein product is CASSGLGGTQYF.

This chain uses TRBV20-1 with TRBJ2-1; the D gene is possibly TRBD2 (7 bases). The germline V gene has CDR1 DFQATT and CDR2 SNEGSKA (reference sequence). The CDR3 extends over 13 amino acids. As DNA, the CDR3 is TGCAGCAAGAGGGCGGGGGCGCCGGGTGAGCAGTTCTTC. It specifies CSKRAGAPGEQFF.

This chain uses TRBV7-2 with TRBJ1-6; D is undetermined. This CDR3 spans 12 amino acids. The V end lost 1 base, the J end lost 8 bases, and 3 bases lay between the germline ends. CDR1 is SGHTA and CDR2 is FQGNSA in the germline V gene. The CDR3 loop is CASSLDYSPLHF. The CDR3 region has the DNA TGTGCCAGCAGCTTAGATTATTCACCCCTCCACTTT.

CDR3 DNA: TGTGCCAGCAGCTTAGCGGGGTCGGGAGAGACCCAGTACTTC. Residues: CASSLAGSGETQYF. The chain is built from TRBV7-6 and TRBJ2-5; no definite D call. Germline CDR1 SGHVS, CDR2 FNYEAQ. The CDR3 has 14 residues. V was shortened by 0 bases and J by 4 bases, with 9 bases between the two germline ends.

The chain has TRBV20-1 and TRBJ2-1; tentative D call: TRBD2 (6 bases). Trimming removed 5 bases at V and 8 bases at J, with 25 bases between. The CDR3 extends over 16 amino acids. CDR1 and CDR2 (germline): DFQATT, SNEGSKA (reference sequence). The CDR3 is CSAYTEIYSRGYEQFF. In DNA, the CDR3 is TGCAGTGCTTATACTGAGATATACTCCCGGGGGTATGAGCAGTTCTTC.

This chain uses TRBV29-1 with TRBJ2-2, with D tentatively TRBD1 (6 bases). Per germline, CDR1 SQVTM and CDR2 ANQGSEA. V lost 0 bases and J lost 6, with 11 bases in between. This CDR3 has 14 residues. In nucleotides, the CDR3 is TGCAGCGTTGAAGATGGTTACAGGGCCGGGGAGCTGTTTTTT. This encodes CSVEDGYRAGELFF.

This sequence joins TRBV30 and TRBJ2-7; D remains unclear. V lost 1 base and J 5 bases, leaving 12 bases between the germline ends. Looked up from germline, CDR1 is GTSNPN and CDR2 is SVGIG (reference sequence). The CDR3 is 13 amino acids. The CDR3 is CAWSAGLLDEQYF. DNA for the CDR3: TGTGCCTGGAGTGCGGGCCTCCTCGACGAGCAGTACTTC.

The chain uses TRBV29-1 and TRBJ1-1, with D uncertain. The CDR3 sequence is 10 residues long. Deletions cut 3 bases from V and 11 bases from J, with 10 bases between. Germline lookup yields CDR1 SQVTM and CDR2 ANQGSEA. The CDR3 DNA follows: TGCAGCGTTGAGTCTTCGCCGGCTTTCTTT. Amino acid sequence: CSVESSPAFF.

The CDR3 loop is CASSIVLGGLGNEQFF. CDR3 coding DNA: TGTGCCAGCAGCATAGTCCTCGGGGGGTTGGGGAATGAGCAGTTCTTC. The chain is built from TRBV7-2 and TRBJ2-1, with 7 nucleotides matching TRBD2. The CDR3 extends over 16 amino acids. Trimming removed 5 bases from V and 7 bases from J; junction bases left unmatched: 14. In germline, CDR1 is SGHTA, CDR2 FQGNSA.

V usage is TRBV5-1 and J usage is TRBJ2-1; 11 bases are a match to TRBD1. V lost 5 bases to trimming and J lost 0 bases; unmatched junction nucleotides: 4. CDR1 and CDR2 from the germline V gene are SGHRS and YFSETQ. CDR3 length: 16 residues. CDR3 DNA sequence: TGCGCCAGCAGGTACGGACAGGGGGCCTCCTACAATGAGCAGTTCTTC. This sequence encodes CASRYGQGASYNEQFF. The full variable domain, with the rest looked up from reference TRBV5-1 and TRBJ2-1, is KAGVTQTPRYLIKTRGQQVTLSCSPISGHRSVSWYQQTPGQGLQFLFEYFSETQRNKGNFPGRFSGRQFSNSRSEMNVSTLELGDSALYLCASRYGQGASYNEQFFGPGTRLTVL.

CDR3 nucleotides: TGTGCCAGCAGCCGGAGACCTGGGGACACTGAAGCTTTCTTT. Its translation: CASSRRPGDTEAFF. The rearrangement uses TRBV11-1 and TRBJ1-1; D is ambiguous. CDR1 SGHAT and CDR2 FQDESV come from the germline V gene (reference sequence). V was cut by 5 bases and J by 3 bases, with 13 bases left in between. The CDR3 is 14 amino acids.

The gene calls are TRBV30 and TRBJ2-4; no clear D. Trimming stripped 1 base from V and 0 bases from J, with 7 bases between. This CDR3 is built from 14 residues. Germline V gene lookup returns CDR1 GTSNPN and CDR2 SVGIG (reference sequence). The CDR3 coding sequence is TGTGCCTGGAGTGAATGGGTAGCCAAAAACATTCAGTACTTC. Protein sequence: CAWSEWVAKNIQYF. The full variable domain, with the rest looked up from reference TRBV30 and TRBJ2-4, is SQTIHQWPATLVQPVGSPLSLECTVEGTSNPNLYWYRQAAGRGLQLLFYSVGIGQISSEVPQNLSASRPQDRQFILSSKKLLLSDSGFYLCAWSEWVAKNIQYFGAGTRLSVL.

This clonotype showed up just once. This chain joins TRBV29-1 and TRBJ2-6; 7 nucleotides match TRBD2. CDR3 length: 15 residues. The junction had 9 bases not matched to a gene; V was cut back by 7 bases and J by 3 bases. CDR1 SQVTM and CDR2 ANQGSEA come from the germline V gene. CDR3 coding DNA: TGCAGCGCCTCGGGGGGAATGCGTGGGGCCAACGTCCTGACTTTC. It codes for CSASGGMRGANVLTF.

The genes are TRBV29-1 and TRBJ1-1, with D possibly being TRBD1 (6 bases). V was pared by 5 bases and J by 0 bases, with 13 bases between. Germline CDR1 is SQVTM and CDR2 is ANQGSEA. This CDR3 has 14 residues. The CDR3 here is CSVSQGALNTEAFF. CDR3 nucleotide sequence: TGCAGCGTTTCACAGGGAGCCTTGAACACTGAAGCTTTCTTT.